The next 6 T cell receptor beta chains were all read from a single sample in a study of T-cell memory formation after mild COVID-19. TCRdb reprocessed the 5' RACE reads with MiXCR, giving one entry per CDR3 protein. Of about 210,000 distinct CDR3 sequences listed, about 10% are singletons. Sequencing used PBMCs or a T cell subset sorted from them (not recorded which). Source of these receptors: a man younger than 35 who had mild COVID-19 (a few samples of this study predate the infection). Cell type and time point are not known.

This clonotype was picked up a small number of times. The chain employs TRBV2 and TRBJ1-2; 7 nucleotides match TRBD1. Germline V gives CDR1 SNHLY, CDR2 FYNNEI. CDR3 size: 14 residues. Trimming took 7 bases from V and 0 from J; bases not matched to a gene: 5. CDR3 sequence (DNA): TGTGCCAGCAAGCAAACAGGGGCTAACTATGGCTACACCTTC. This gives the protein CASKQTGANYGYTF.

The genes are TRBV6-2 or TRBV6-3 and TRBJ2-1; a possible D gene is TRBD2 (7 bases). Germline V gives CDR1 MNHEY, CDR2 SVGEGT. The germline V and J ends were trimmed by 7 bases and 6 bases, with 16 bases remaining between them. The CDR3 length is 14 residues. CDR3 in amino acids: CASKGGGAVNEQFF. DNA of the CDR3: TGTGCCAGCAAGGGTGGGGGGGCCGTCAATGAGCAGTTCTTC.

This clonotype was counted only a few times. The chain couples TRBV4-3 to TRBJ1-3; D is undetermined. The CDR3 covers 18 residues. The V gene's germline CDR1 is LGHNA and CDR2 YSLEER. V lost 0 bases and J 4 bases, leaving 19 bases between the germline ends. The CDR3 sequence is CASSQDLLDTRRGNTIYF. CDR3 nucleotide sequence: TGCGCCAGCAGCCAAGATCTGCTAGACACGCGACGGGGAAACACCATATATTTT.

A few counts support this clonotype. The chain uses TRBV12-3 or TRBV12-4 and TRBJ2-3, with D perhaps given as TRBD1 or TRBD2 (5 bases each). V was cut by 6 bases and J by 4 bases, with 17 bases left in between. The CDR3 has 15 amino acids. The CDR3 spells CASSLPRDGPDTQYF. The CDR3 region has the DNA TGTGCCAGCAGCCTCCCTCGGGACGGCCCAGATACGCAGTATTTT.

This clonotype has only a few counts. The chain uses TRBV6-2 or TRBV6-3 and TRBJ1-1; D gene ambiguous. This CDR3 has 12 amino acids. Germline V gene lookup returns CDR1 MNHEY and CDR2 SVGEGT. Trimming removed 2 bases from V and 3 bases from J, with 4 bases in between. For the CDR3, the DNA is TGTGCCAGCAGTTACAGGGACACTGAAGCTTTCTTT. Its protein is CASSYRDTEAFF.

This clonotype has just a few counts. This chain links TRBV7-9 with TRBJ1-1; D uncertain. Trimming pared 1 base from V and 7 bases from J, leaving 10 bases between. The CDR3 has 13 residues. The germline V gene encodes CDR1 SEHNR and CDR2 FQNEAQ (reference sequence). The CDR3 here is CASSLEAPNEAFF. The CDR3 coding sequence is TGTGCCAGCAGCTTAGAGGCGCCAAATGAAGCTTTCTTT.